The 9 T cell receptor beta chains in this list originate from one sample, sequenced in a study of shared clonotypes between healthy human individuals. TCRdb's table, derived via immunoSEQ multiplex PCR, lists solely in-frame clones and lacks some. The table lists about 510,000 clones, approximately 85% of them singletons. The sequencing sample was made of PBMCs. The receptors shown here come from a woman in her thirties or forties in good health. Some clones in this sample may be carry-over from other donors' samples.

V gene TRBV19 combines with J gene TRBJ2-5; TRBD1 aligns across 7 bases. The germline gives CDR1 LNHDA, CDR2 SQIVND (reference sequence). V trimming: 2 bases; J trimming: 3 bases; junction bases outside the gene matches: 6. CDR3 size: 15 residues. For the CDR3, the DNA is TGTGCCAGTAGTATAAGAGGACAGGTTAAAGAGACCCAGTACTTC. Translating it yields CASSIRGQVKETQYF.

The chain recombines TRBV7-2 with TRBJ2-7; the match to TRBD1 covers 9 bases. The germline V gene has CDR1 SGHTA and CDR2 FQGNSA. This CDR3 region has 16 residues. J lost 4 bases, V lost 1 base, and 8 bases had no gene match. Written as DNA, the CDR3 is TGTGCCAGCAGCTTAGTGGGAGGCGGGACAGGGTACGAGCAGTACTTC. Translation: CASSLVGGGTGYEQYF.

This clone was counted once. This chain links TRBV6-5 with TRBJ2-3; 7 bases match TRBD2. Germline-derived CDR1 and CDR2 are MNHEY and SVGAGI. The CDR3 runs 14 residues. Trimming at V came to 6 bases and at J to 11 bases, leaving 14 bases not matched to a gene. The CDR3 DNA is TGTGCCAGCAGCCCCGGACTAGAAGTTAGTGAGCAGTATTTT. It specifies CASSPGLEVSEQYF.

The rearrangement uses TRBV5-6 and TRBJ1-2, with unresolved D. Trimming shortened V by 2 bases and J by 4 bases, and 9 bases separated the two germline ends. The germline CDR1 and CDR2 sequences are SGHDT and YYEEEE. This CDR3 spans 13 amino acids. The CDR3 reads CASSFGLLYGYTF. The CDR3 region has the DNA TGTGCCAGCAGCTTCGGTCTACTCTATGGCTACACCTTC. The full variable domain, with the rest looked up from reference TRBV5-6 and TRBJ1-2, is DAGVTQSPTHLIKTRGQQVTLRCSPKSGHDTVSWYQQALGQGPQFIFQYYEEEERQRGNFPDRFSGHQFPNYSSELNVNALLLGDSALYLCASSFGLLYGYTFGSGTRLTVV.

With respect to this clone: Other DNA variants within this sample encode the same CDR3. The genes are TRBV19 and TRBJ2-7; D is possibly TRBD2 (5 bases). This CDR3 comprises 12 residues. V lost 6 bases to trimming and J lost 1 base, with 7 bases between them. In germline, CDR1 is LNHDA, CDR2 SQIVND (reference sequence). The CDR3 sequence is CASRSGSYEQYF. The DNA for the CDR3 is TGTGCCAGTAGAAGCGGTTCCTACGAGCAGTACTTC. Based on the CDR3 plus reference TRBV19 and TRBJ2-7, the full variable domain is DGGITQSPKYLFRKEGQNVTLSCEQNLNHDAMYWYRQDPGQGLRLIYYSQIVNDFQKGDIAEGYSVSREKKESFPLTVTSAQKNPTAFYLCASRSGSYEQYFGPGTRLTVT.

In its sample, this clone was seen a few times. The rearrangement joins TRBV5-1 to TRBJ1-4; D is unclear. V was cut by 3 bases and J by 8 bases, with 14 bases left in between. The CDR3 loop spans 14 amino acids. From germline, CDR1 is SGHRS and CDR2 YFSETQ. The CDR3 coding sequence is TGCGCCAGCAGCTCCCAGAACCCGGAGGAAAAACTGTTTTTT. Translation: CASSSQNPEEKLFF. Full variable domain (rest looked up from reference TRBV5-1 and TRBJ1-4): KAGVTQTPRYLIKTRGQQVTLSCSPISGHRSVSWYQQTPGQGLQFLFEYFSETQRNKGNFPGRFSGRQFSNSRSEMNVSTLELGDSALYLCASSSQNPEEKLFFGSGTQLSVL.

The CDR3 DNA reads TGTGCCAGCAGTCTCGACAGTTTTGCAACTAATGAAAAACTGTTTTTT. Amino acid sequence: CASSLDSFATNEKLFF. This sequence joins TRBV2 and TRBJ1-4, with a possible D match to TRBD1 (5 bases). With 5 bases removed from V and 0 bases from J, the gap between germline ends came to 13 bases. CDR1 and CDR2 from the germline V gene are SNHLY and FYNNEI. The CDR3 runs 16 residues.

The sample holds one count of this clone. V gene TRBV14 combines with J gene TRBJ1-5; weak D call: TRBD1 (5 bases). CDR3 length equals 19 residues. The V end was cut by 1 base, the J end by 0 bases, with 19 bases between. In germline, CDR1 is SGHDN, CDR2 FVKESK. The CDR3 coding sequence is TGTGCCAGCAGCCAAGTAGTACAACAGGTCAACTATAGCAATCAGCCCCAGCATTTT. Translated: CASSQVVQQVNYSNQPQHF.

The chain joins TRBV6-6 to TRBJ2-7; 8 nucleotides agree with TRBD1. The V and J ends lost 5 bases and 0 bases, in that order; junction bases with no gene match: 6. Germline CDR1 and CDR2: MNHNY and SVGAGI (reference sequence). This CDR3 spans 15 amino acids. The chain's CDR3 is CASSLGQGYSYEQYF. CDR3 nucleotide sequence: TGTGCCAGCAGTCTAGGACAGGGATACTCCTACGAGCAGTACTTC.